A selection of T cell receptor beta chains follows, all from one sample in a study of blood T cell repertoires in COVID-19. The data were produced by immunoSEQ multiplex PCR, yet TCRdb's version contains in-frame clones alone and is incomplete. The table lists about 210,000 clones, around 90% of them singletons, with approximately 1.2% in the top ten. The sample taken for sequencing was peripheral blood. These TCRs come from a man aged 25 to 40 with acute or convalescent COVID-19. The CDR3 runs from the conserved cysteine through the conserved F or W. D genes are given only for firm matches. The listing skips clone size in some rows; elsewhere it reads once, few, many or a size class.

clone size	V gene	D gene	J gene	CDR3 DNA	CDR3 protein
-	TRBV5-1	-	TRBJ2-3	TGCGCCAGCAGCTTTAACCCCCAGAAGGGGGTAGATACGCAGTATTTT	CASSFNPQKGVDTQYF
once	TRBV5-4	-	TRBJ2-5	TGTGCCAGCAGCTTGGGAGGGAGCGGAGGAGAGACCCAGTACTTC	CASSLGGSGGETQYF
-	TRBV27	TRBD1	TRBJ1-6	TGTGCCAGCTCGCCCAAGCCGGGACAGGGGTATTCACCCCTCCACTTT	CASSPKPGQGYSPLHF
-	TRBV6-5	-	TRBJ1-5	TGTGCCAGCAGTTCCCTCAGGGGCGGTCAGCCCCAGCATTTT	CASSSLRGGQPQHF
-	TRBV3-1/TRBV3-2	-	TRBJ1-6	TGTGCCAGCAGCCAAGACCTGGTACAGTCGAGCTCCTATAATTCACCCCTCCACTTT	CASSQDLVQSSSYNSPLHF
-	TRBV30	-	TRBJ2-7	TGTGCCTGGAGGGACTCCTGGTCACCCTACGAGCAGTACTTC	CAWRDSWSPYEQYF
-	TRBV13	TRBD1	TRBJ1-4	TGTGCCAGCAGGTCGACAGGGGGCCGCGGAACTAATGAAAAACTGTTTTTT	CASRSTGGRGTNEKLFF
-	TRBV6-6	-	TRBJ2-2	TGTGCCAGCCGGTGGACCGGGGAGCTGTTTTTT	CASRWTGELFF
once	TRBV30	-	TRBJ1-5	TGTGCCTGGAGTGCCTCGCGTGGTCAGCCCCAGCATTTT	CAWSASRGQPQHF
-	TRBV5-1	TRBD1	TRBJ2-3	TGCGCCAGCAGCCAAGAAAGGGACAGCCGCACAGATACGCAGTATTTT	CASSQERDSRTDTQYF
-	TRBV30	-	TRBJ1-5	TGTGCCTGGAGTGTAGGCAGGAATCAGCCCCAGCATTTT	CAWSVGRNQPQHF
many	TRBV19	-	TRBJ2-3	TGTGCCAGTAGTGTCACAGGTTCAGATACGCAGTATTTT	CASSVTGSDTQYF
-	TRBV5-1	TRBD2	TRBJ2-5	TGCGCCAGCAAATTTAGCGGGAGTGGGGAGACCCAGTACTTC	CASKFSGSGETQYF
-	TRBV10-3	-	TRBJ2-2	TGTGCCATCAGTAACCCGTCCCCCCGGGACACCGGGGAGCTGTTTTTT	CAISNPSPRDTGELFF
-	TRBV19	-	TRBJ2-5	TGTGCCAGTTCCACCCTCGGGGAGACCCAGTACTTC	CASSTLGETQYF
-	TRBV6-2/TRBV6-3	TRBD1	TRBJ2-3	TGTGCCAGCAGTTACTCCCTTACAGGGGGCGCTTCAAGCACAGATACGCAGTATTTT	CASSYSLTGGASSTDTQYF
-	TRBV5-6	-	TRBJ2-7	TGTGCCAGCAGCTTCCGGGACATCACATTTTACGAGCAGTACTTC	CASSFRDITFYEQYF
-	TRBV5-5	-	TRBJ2-7	TGTGCCAGCAGCTTGTTTCAGGGGGGTTCTTACGAGCAGTACTTC	CASSLFQGGSYEQYF
-	TRBV18	-	TRBJ2-7	TGTGCCAGCTCCCCCGAGAGGTATATGTACGAGCAGTACTTC	CASSPERYMYEQYF
-	TRBV6-5	-	TRBJ2-2	TGTGCCAGCAGCGAGGGGGGGGCGCGTACCGGGGAGCTGTTTTTT	CASSEGGARTGELFF
-	TRBV12-3/TRBV12-4	-	TRBJ1-2	TGTGCCAGCAGTTTGGGGGGACTTAATGGCTACACCTTC	CASSLGGLNGYTF
-	TRBV5-1	TRBD2	TRBJ2-3	TGCGCCAGCAGCCACCAAGCGGGATGGGCAGATACGCAGTATTTT	CASSHQAGWADTQYF
-	TRBV6-1	TRBD2	TRBJ2-7	TGTGCCAGCAGTGAAGCAGCTAGCGGGGTATTTGAGCAGTACTTC	CASSEAASGVFEQYF
-	TRBV6-5	-	TRBJ1-1	TGTGCCAGCAGTTACTCAGGGTATACGGGGGGAGCTTTCTTT	CASSYSGYTGGAFF
-	TRBV27	TRBD1	TRBJ1-1	TGTGCCAGCACCCGGGACAGGGGTGGGTCTGAAGCTTTCTTT	CASTRDRGGSEAFF
-	TRBV7-8	-	TRBJ2-5	TGTGCCAGCAGTTTGAACCAGGGCAGGGTGAAAGAGACCCAGTACTTC	CASSLNQGRVKETQYF
-	TRBV28	TRBD1	TRBJ2-3	TGTGCCAGCAGTACAGGGGCCCTCTTGGGGAGAGATACGCAGTATTTT	CASSTGALLGRDTQYF
-	TRBV12-3/TRBV12-4	-	TRBJ2-1	TGTGCCAGCAGTCGAACAGAGGAGCAGTTCTTC	CASSRTEEQFF
-	TRBV5-4	-	TRBJ1-1	TGTGCCAGCAGCTTCCCCGGAGGGGACACTGAAGCTTTCTTT	CASSFPGGDTEAFF
-	TRBV5-1	-	TRBJ1-1	TGCGCCAGCAGCTTGGATTCAGGGGTCACTGAAGCTTTCTTT	CASSLDSGVTEAFF
-	TRBV4-1	-	TRBJ1-5	TGCGCCAGCAGCCAAGGACAGACTCAGCCCCAGCATTTT	CASSQGQTQPQHF
-	TRBV5-6	-	TRBJ1-2	TGTGCCAGCAGCCGCGGGGCCAGTGGTGGCTACACCTTC	CASSRGASGGYTF
-	TRBV4-2	-	TRBJ1-1	TGTGCCAGCAGCCAAGTCGCCATGGCAACCCTGAACACTGAAGCTTTCTTT	CASSQVAMATLNTEAFF
-	TRBV30	TRBD1	TRBJ2-7	TGTGCCTGGAGAAAGGGGGCCTTCTACGAGCAGTACTTC	CAWRKGAFYEQYF
-	TRBV27	-	TRBJ2-7	TGTGCCAGCAGTTTAACTGAATCCTACGAGCAGTACTTC	CASSLTESYEQYF
-	TRBV6-6	-	TRBJ1-6	TGTGCCAGCAGTCCCCGCTCTCAGGGGAATAATTCACCCCTCCACTTT	CASSPRSQGNNSPLHF
-	TRBV18	-	TRBJ2-3	TGTGCCAGCTCACCCATAGCGGCCACAGATACGCAGTATTTT	CASSPIAATDTQYF
-	TRBV24-1	TRBD1	TRBJ2-1	TGTGCCACCAGTGATTTGACAGGGGGCTGGAATGAGCAGTTCTTC	CATSDLTGGWNEQFF
-	TRBV27	-	TRBJ1-1	TGTGCCAGCAGGCAGCAGGGTAGTCGTAACACTGAAGCTTTCTTT	CASRQQGSRNTEAFF
once	TRBV5-1	TRBD2	TRBJ2-5	TGCGCCAGCAGCCCCGGGACTAGCCGGGAGACCCAGTACTTC	CASSPGTSRETQYF
-	TRBV18	TRBD2	TRBJ2-7	TGTGCCAGCTCACCCTCCGGGACTAGCGACGAGCAGTACTTC	CASSPSGTSDEQYF
once	TRBV6-4	TRBD2	TRBJ2-1	TGTGCCAGCAGTGAGACTAGCGGGAGTGGCAATGAGCAGTTCTTC	CASSETSGSGNEQFF
-	TRBV19	-	TRBJ1-5	TGTGCCAGTAGTGGCAGGACAGCCTCCTCGTTTTATAGCAATCAGCCCCAGCATTTT	CASSGRTASSFYSNQPQHF
-	TRBV7-8	TRBD1	TRBJ1-5	TGTGCCAGCAGCATCGACAGGGGGCAAAGCAATCAGCCCCAGCATTTT	CASSIDRGQSNQPQHF
-	TRBV19	TRBD2	TRBJ2-3	TGTGCCAGTAGTATGTCGGGACTAGGGACAGATACGCAGTATTTT	CASSMSGLGTDTQYF
few	TRBV13	-	TRBJ2-7	TGTGCCAGCAGCTCATTCATAGACGAGCAGTACTTC	CASSSFIDEQYF
-	TRBV19	-	TRBJ2-5	TGTGCCAGTAGACTGGAAGAGACCCAGTACTTC	CASRLEETQYF
-	TRBV6-6	TRBD2	TRBJ2-7	TGTGCCAGCAGTTACGGTCTTGGGCGGGAGCTTTACGAGCAGTACTTC	CASSYGLGRELYEQYF
few	TRBV5-1	-	TRBJ2-5	TGCGCCAGCACATTATCGCGACAAGATCAAGAGACCCAGTACTTC	CASTLSRQDQETQYF
-	TRBV6-5	TRBD1	TRBJ2-7	TGTGCCAGCAGTCCTCGGGACAGCCAGTACGAGCAGTACTTC	CASSPRDSQYEQYF
-	TRBV28	-	TRBJ1-5	TGTGCCAGCACCCTTTACCGCCAGGTGAATAATCAGCCCCAGCATTTT	CASTLYRQVNNQPQHF
-	TRBV19	TRBD1	TRBJ2-3	TGTGCCAGTAGTATAGGGGACAGGGTGGCAGATACGCAGTATTTT	CASSIGDRVADTQYF
few	TRBV6-5	TRBD1	TRBJ1-2	TGTGCCAGCAGTAAACAGGGGGCAGGAAACTATGGCTACACCTTC	CASSKQGAGNYGYTF
-	TRBV11-2	-	TRBJ1-3	TGTGCCAGCAGCTTGCGGGGGGGGACTGGAAACACCATATATTTT	CASSLRGGTGNTIYF
-	TRBV5-6	-	TRBJ1-1	TGTGCCAGCAGCCTACAGGGATGGGCGAAAACTGAAGCTTTCTTT	CASSLQGWAKTEAFF